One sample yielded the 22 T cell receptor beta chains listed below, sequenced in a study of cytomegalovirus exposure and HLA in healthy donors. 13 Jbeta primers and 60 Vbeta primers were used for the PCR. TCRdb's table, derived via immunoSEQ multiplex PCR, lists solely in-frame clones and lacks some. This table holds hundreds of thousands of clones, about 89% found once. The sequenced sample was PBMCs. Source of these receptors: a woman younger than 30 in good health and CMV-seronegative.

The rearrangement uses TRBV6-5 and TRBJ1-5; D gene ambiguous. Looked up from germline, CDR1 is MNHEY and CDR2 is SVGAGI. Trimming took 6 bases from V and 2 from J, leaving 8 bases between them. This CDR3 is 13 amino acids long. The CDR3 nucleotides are TGTGCCAGCAGGCAGGTACGCAATCAGCCCCAGCATTTT. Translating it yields CASRQVRNQPQHF.

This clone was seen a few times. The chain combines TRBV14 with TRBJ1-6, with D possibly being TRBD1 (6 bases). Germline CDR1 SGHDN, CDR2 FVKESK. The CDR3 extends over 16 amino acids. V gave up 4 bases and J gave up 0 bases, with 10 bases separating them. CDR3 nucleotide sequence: TGTGCCAGCAGCCGGCAGGGGAGCTCCTATAATTCACCCCTCCACTTT. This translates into CASSRQGSSYNSPLHF.

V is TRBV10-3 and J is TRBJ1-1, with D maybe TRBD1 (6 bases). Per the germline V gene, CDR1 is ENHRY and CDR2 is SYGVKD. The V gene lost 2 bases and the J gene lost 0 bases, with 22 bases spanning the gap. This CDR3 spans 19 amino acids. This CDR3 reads CAISEPIRDTAFLNTEAFF. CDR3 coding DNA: TGTGCCATCAGTGAGCCAATCCGGGACACAGCCTTTTTGAACACTGAAGCTTTCTTT.

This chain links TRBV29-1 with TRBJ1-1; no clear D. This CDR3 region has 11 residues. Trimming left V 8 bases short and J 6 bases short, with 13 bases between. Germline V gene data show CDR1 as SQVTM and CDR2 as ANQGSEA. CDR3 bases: TGCAGCTCGAGGAACCCTCCTGAAGCTTTCTTT. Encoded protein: CSSRNPPEAFF.

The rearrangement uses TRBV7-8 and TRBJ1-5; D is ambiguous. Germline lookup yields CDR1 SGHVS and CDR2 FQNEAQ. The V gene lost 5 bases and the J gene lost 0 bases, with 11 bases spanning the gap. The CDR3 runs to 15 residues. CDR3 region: CASSGGRISNQPQHF. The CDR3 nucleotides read TGTGCCAGCAGCGGAGGACGGATTAGCAATCAGCCCCAGCATTTT.

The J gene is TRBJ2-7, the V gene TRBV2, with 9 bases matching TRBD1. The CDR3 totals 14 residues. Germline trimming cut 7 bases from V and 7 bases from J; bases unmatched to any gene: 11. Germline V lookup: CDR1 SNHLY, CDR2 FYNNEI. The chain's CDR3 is CASNGYRGPGEQYF. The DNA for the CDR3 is TGTGCCAGCAATGGTTACAGGGGGCCAGGGGAGCAGTACTTC. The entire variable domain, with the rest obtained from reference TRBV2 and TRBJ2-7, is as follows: EPEVTQTPSHQVTQMGQEVILRCVPISNHLYFYWYRQILGQKVEFLVSFYNNEISEKSEIFDDQFSVERPDGSNFTLKIRSTKLEDSAMYFCASNGYRGPGEQYFGPGTRLTVT.

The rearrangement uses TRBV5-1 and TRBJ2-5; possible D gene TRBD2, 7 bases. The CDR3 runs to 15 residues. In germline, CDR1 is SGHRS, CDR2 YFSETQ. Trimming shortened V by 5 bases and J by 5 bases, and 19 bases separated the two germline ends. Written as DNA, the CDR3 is TGCGCCAGCAGGAATGGGGGGGCGCGGGTGGAGACCCAGTACTTC. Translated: CASRNGGARVETQYF.

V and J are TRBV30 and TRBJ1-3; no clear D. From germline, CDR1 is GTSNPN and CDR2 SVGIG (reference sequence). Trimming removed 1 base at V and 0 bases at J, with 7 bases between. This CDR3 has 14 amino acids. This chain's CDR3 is CAWSGLSSGNTIYF. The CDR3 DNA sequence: TGTGCCTGGAGTGGTCTCAGCTCTGGAAACACCATATATTTT.

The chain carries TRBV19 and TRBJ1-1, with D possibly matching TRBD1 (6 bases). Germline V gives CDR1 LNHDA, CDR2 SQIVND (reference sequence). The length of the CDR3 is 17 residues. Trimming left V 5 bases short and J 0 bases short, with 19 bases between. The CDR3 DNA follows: TGTGCCAGTAGTCGATACAGGGTAGAGTTGTTGAACACTGAAGCTTTCTTT. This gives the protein CASSRYRVELLNTEAFF.

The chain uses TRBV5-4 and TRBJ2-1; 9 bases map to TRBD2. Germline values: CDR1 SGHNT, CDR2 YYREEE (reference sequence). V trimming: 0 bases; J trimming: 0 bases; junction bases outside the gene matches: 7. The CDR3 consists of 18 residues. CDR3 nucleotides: TGTGCCAGCAGCTTGGATGGGCTAGCGGGGAACTCCTACAATGAGCAGTTCTTC. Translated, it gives CASSLDGLAGNSYNEQFF.

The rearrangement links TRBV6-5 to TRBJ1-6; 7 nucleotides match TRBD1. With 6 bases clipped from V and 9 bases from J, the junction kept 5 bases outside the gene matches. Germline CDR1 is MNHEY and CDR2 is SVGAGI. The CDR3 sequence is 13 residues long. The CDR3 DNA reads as TGTGCCAGCAGAATACAGGGGACTTCACCCCTCCACTTT. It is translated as CASRIQGTSPLHF.

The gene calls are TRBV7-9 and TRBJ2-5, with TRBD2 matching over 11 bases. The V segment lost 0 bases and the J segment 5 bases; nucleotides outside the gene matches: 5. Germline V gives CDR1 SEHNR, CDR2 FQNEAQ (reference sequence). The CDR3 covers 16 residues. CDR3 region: CASSLASGGAYETQYF. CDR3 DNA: TGTGCCAGCAGCTTAGCTAGCGGGGGGGCCTATGAGACCCAGTACTTC.

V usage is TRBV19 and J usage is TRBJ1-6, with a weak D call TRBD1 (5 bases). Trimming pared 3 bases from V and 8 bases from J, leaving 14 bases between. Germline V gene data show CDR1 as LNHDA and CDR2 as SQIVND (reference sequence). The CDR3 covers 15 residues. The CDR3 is CASSILEQGYSPLHF. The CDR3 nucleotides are TGTGCCAGTAGTATTCTTGAGCAGGGATATTCACCCCTCCACTTT.

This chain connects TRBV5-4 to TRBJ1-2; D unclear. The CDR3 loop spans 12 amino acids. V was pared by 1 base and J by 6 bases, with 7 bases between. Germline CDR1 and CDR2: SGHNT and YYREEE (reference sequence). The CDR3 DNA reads TGTGCCAGCAGCTTGTGGCTGGATGGCTACACCTTC. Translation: CASSLWLDGYTF. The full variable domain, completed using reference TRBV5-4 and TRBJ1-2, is ETGVTQSPTHLIKTRGQQVTLRCSSQSGHNTVSWYQQALGQGPQFIFQYYREEENGRGNFPPRFSGLQFPNYSSELNVNALELDDSALYLCASSLWLDGYTFGSGTRLTVV.

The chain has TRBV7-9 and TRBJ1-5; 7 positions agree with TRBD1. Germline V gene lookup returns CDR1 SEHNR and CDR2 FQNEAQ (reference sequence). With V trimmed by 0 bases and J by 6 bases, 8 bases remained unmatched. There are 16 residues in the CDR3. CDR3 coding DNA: TGTGCCAGCAGCTTAGCCTCTCAGGGGGTCGTTCAGCCCCAGCATTTT. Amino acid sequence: CASSLASQGVVQPQHF.

The CDR3 coding sequence is TGTGCCAGCAGTTACTCGAAACGGAGGGGAAACACCATATATTTT. Encoded protein: CASSYSKRRGNTIYF. The rearrangement uses TRBV6-5 and TRBJ1-3, with unresolved D. The germline V and J ends were trimmed by 0 bases and 4 bases, with 10 bases remaining between them. The germline V gene has CDR1 MNHEY and CDR2 SVGAGI. This CDR3 is 15 amino acids long.

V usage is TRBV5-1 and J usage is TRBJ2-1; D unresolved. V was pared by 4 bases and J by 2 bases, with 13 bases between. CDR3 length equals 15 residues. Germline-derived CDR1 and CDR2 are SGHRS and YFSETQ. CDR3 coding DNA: TGCGCCAGCAGCCAGGAATCAGGCACCTACAATGAGCAGTTCTTC. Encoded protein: CASSQESGTYNEQFF.

The CDR3 loop reads CASSVRLADEKLFF. The DNA of the CDR3 is TGTGCCAGCAGCGTCCGACTTGCGGATGAAAAACTGTTTTTT. The V and J genes are TRBV9 and TRBJ1-4; D remains unclear. Germline CDR1 and CDR2: SGDLS and YYNGEE. V was cut by 2 bases and J by 6 bases, with 11 bases left in between. This CDR3 region has 14 residues.

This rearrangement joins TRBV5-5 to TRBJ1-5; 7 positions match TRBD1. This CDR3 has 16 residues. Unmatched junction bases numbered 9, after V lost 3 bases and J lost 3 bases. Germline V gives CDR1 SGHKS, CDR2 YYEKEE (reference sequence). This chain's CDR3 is CASSYETGRVNQPQHF. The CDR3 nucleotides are TGTGCCAGCAGCTATGAGACAGGGAGAGTCAATCAGCCCCAGCATTTT.

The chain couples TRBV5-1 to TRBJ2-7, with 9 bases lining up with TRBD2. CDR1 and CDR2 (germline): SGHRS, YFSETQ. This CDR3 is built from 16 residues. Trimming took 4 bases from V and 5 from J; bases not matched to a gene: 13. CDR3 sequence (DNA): TGCGCCAGCAGCCCCCCCGGTCTAGCGGGAACCCACGAGCAGTACTTC. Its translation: CASSPPGLAGTHEQYF.

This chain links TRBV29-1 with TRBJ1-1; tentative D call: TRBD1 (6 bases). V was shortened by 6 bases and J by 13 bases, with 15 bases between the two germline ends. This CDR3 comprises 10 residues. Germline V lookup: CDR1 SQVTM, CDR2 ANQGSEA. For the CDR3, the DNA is TGCAGCGTGGTTACAGGGCAGGTTTTCTTT. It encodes CSVVTGQVFF.

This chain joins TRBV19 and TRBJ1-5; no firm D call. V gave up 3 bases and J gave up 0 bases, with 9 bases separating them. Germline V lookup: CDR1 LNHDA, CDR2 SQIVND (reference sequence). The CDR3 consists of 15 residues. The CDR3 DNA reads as TGTGCCAGTAGTATCACGGGGTATAGCAATCAGCCCCAGCATTTT. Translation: CASSITGYSNQPQHF.